The 15 T cell receptor beta chains below come from one sample, sequenced in a study of cytomegalovirus exposure and HLA in healthy donors. Use of 60 Vbeta and 13 Jbeta primers characterized the PCR. The method was immunoSEQ multiplex PCR; TCRdb's version includes in-frame clones alone and lacks a portion of them. The table lists about 200,000 clones, about 80% of them singletons. The specimen was PBMCs. These receptors were taken from a man aged 18 to 30 in good health and CMV-seronegative.

The chain carries TRBV9 and TRBJ2-5; D remains unclear. Germline CDR1 reads SGDLS; CDR2 reads YYNGEE. CDR3 size: 14 residues. Trimming removed 0 bases at V and 2 bases at J, with 8 bases between. Here the CDR3 DNA reads TGTGCCAGCAGCGTAGGGGCCGAACAAGAGACCCAGTACTTC. Protein sequence: CASSVGAEQETQYF.

For the CDR3, the DNA is TGTGCCAGCAGCCGCTCAGGGACTAGCGTTGTCAATGAGCAGTTCTTC. It codes for CASSRSGTSVVNEQFF. The rearrangement joins TRBV5-8 to TRBJ2-1; 10 nucleotides match TRBD2. The CDR3 runs to 16 residues. Trimming removed 4 bases from V and 6 bases from J; junction bases left unmatched: 10. CDR1 is SGHTS and CDR2 is YDEGEE in the germline V gene.

The chain combines TRBV21-1 with TRBJ1-5; TRBD1 is taken as the D call from the table, unchecked against the DNA. TRBV21-1 is given as a pseudogene. This CDR3 is 19 amino acids long. CDR3 protein: CASSKRGWTGNTSNQPQHF. The CDR3 DNA reads TGTGCCAGCAGCAAAAGAGGCTGGACAGGGAACACTAGCAATCAGCCCCAGCATTTT.

This clone was counted a few times. The chain carries TRBV18 and TRBJ1-3; no firm D call. Trimming removed 5 bases at V and 1 base at J, with 15 bases between. CDR1 is KGHSH and CDR2 is LQKENI in the germline V gene. The CDR3 contains 16 residues. The DNA of the CDR3 is TGTGCCAGCTCAAACACCTGGCGGGGATCTGGAAACACCATATATTTT. As protein: CASSNTWRGSGNTIYF.

The chain links TRBV7-6 to TRBJ1-1; tentative D call: TRBD1 (6 bases). The germline gives CDR1 SGHVS, CDR2 FNYEAQ. CDR3 length: 15 residues. Trimming took off 0 bases at V and 0 bases at J, with 8 bases between the two ends. The CDR3 sequence: CASSLAGAVNTEAFF. The CDR3, as DNA: TGTGCCAGCAGCTTAGCGGGGGCGGTGAACACTGAAGCTTTCTTT.

This clone appeared a single time. The chain employs TRBV11-2 and TRBJ2-3, with TRBD2 identical over 8 bases. CDR1 and CDR2 (germline): SGHAT, FQNNGV. The CDR3 totals 16 residues. J lost 0 bases, V lost 5 bases, and 7 bases had no gene match. The CDR3 region is CASSTTAGVSTDTQYF. The CDR3 nucleotides are TGTGCCAGCAGCACAACAGCGGGGGTTAGCACAGATACGCAGTATTTT.

The V call is TRBV11-2, the J call TRBJ2-2; a weak D match, TRBD1 (5 bases). CDR3 length equals 15 residues. The V gene's germline CDR1 is SGHAT and CDR2 FQNNGV. Trimming stripped 5 bases from V and 0 bases from J, with 10 bases between. The CDR3 nucleotides are TGTGCCAGCAGCGTCATGACAGCGAACACCGGGGAGCTGTTTTTT. Its protein product is CASSVMTANTGELFF.

The J gene is TRBJ2-3, the V gene TRBV25-1; 8 bases line up with TRBD2. Germline V gene data show CDR1 as MGHDK and CDR2 as SYGVNS. The CDR3 is made up of 14 amino acids. The junction had 6 bases not matched to a gene; V was cut back by 9 bases and J by 1 base. The CDR3 nucleotides read TGTGCCAGTAATAGCGGGGTCGGCACAGATACGCAGTATTTT. It yields the protein CASNSGVGTDTQYF.

The chain is built from TRBV2 and TRBJ1-3, with TRBD1 identical over 7 bases. V lost 3 bases and J lost 1; bases outside the gene matches: 3. The length of the CDR3 is 15 residues. CDR1 is SNHLY and CDR2 is FYNNEI in the germline V gene. The CDR3 region has the DNA TGTGCCAGCAGTGACCCGACAGGGTCTGGAAACACCATATATTTT. Its protein product is CASSDPTGSGNTIYF. Full variable domain (outside the CDR3, taken from reference TRBV2 and TRBJ1-3): EPEVTQTPSHQVTQMGQEVILRCVPISNHLYFYWYRQILGQKVEFLVSFYNNEISEKSEIFDDQFSVERPDGSNFTLKIRSTKLEDSAMYFCASSDPTGSGNTIYFGEGSWLTVV.

The chain recombines TRBV6-6 with TRBJ2-7; TRBD2 might be the D (6 bases). CDR1 and CDR2 from the germline V gene are MNHNY and SVGAGI (reference sequence). Trimming took off 11 bases at V and 7 bases at J, with 24 bases between the two ends. This CDR3 contains 14 residues. In DNA form, the CDR3 reads TGTGCCTCCCAAAAGGGCGCGGGACCTAGGGAGCAGTACTTC. This translates into CASQKGAGPREQYF.

The V and J genes are TRBV19 and TRBJ1-5; 9 bases are shared with TRBD1. This CDR3 has 16 residues. After removal of 8 bases from V and 0 bases from J, the junction contained 8 bases not matched to a gene. Germline V gene data show CDR1 as LNHDA and CDR2 as SQIVND (reference sequence). The DNA of the CDR3 is TGTGCCAGTTTGGACAGGGGATTATATAGCAATCAGCCCCAGCATTTT. Translating gives CASLDRGLYSNQPQHF.

Only one count was recorded for this clone. V is TRBV5-1 and J is TRBJ2-1; possible D gene TRBD1, 6 bases. V shed 0 bases and J shed 0 bases, with 10 bases lying between them. Germline V lookup: CDR1 SGHRS, CDR2 YFSETQ. CDR3 size: 16 residues. The CDR3 bases are TGCGCCAGCAGCTTGGAACAGGGCCCCTCCTACAATGAGCAGTTCTTC. Translating it yields CASSLEQGPSYNEQFF.

Only a few counts were recorded for this clone. The V and J genes are TRBV7-3 and TRBJ2-1; D is unclear. Germline V gene sequence: CDR1 SGHTA, CDR2 FQGTGA. The CDR3 has 16 residues. Between the trimmed V and J ends, which lost 1 base and 0 bases, there was a span of 10 bases. In nucleotides, the CDR3 is TGTGCCAGCAGCTTAAACAGCCCAAGCTCCTACAATGAGCAGTTCTTC. Its protein product is CASSLNSPSSYNEQFF.

This chain connects TRBV15 to TRBJ1-1, with D possibly TRBD1 on 6 matching bases. The V gene's germline CDR1 is LNHNV and CDR2 YYDKDF (reference sequence). Trimming cost V 0 bases and J 6 bases, with 14 bases left between them. The CDR3 is 15 residues long. The CDR3 reads CATSRDPGGASEAFF. CDR3 nucleotides: TGTGCCACCAGCAGAGATCCTGGGGGCGCGTCTGAAGCTTTCTTT.

The chain uses TRBV6-1 and TRBJ2-5, with a weak D call TRBD2 (7 bases). The CDR3 consists of 14 residues. V lost 7 bases, J lost 4 bases, and 16 bases lay in between. CDR1 and CDR2 from the germline V gene are MNHNS and SASEGT. CDR3: CASTPMGGGETQYF. CDR3 sequence (DNA): TGTGCCAGCACCCCGATGGGAGGGGGAGAGACCCAGTACTTC.